This T cell receptor (beta chain) was captured by sequencing in a study of response to subunit inactivated influenza vaccine. Germline V lookup: CDR1 WNHNN, CDR2 SYGVQD (reference sequence). V was clipped by 7 bases and J by 5 bases; unmatched bases: 10. This CDR3 region has 17 residues. TCRdb passed the RT-PCR reads through MiXCR, listing each CDR3 protein once. The sample consists of about 540,000 distinct CDR3 sequences, 20% to 25% of them appearing once. The data were also submitted as part of a second study, on T cells expressing NK-cell markers. That investigation notes: For TCR beta, cDNA was produced by 5'RACE template switching with UMIs. According to the study, TCR beta repertoires originated from sorted CD3+CD56+NKG2C+, CD3+CD56+NKG2C- and CD3+CD56-NKG2C+ T cells. Sorting was limited to alpha-beta TCR-expressing T cells with an anti-gamma-delta TCR antibody in several experiments. Of CD8+ T cells, about 1.0-8% belonged to dominant NKG2C+ clonotypes in several donors.

This TCR was sampled from a man aged 50-60 years who received an inactivated influenza vaccine. The sequences come from CD4+ T cells sorted from PBMCs, collected 12 days after vaccination. The V call is TRBV10-1, the J call TRBJ2-3; 15 bases map to TRBD2. The CDR3 region is CASKSGTSGGIQDTQYF. The CDR3, as DNA: TGCGCCAGCAAATCCGGGACTAGCGGGGGGATTCAAGATACGCAGTATTTT.